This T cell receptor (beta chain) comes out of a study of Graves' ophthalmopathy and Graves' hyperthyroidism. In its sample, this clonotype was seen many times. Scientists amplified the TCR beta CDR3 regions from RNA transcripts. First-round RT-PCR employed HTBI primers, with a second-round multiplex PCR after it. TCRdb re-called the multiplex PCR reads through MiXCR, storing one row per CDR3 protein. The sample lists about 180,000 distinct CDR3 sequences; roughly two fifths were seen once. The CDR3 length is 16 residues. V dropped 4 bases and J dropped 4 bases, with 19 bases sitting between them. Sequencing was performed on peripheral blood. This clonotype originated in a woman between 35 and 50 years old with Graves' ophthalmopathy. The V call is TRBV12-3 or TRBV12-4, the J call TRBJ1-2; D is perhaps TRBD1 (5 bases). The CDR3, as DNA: TGTGCCAGCAGTTCCGACTCCACAGGCACCCCCTATGGCTACACCTTC. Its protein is CASSSDSTGTPYGYTF.